This T cell receptor (beta chain) derives from a study of blood T cell repertoires in COVID-19. About the research overall: COVID-19 samples, acute and convalescent, were from the United States, Italy and Spain. T cells, B-cell-depleted T cells, or PBMCs supplied cDNA or gDNA.

The CDR3 runs to 16 residues. Trimming took 2 bases from V and 4 from J; bases not matched to a gene: 7. Germline values: CDR1 SGHTS, CDR2 YDEGEE. Original processing notes: Estimation of nucleated cell counts was performed using reference gene primer amplification. TCRdb keeps only in-frame clones here, not all; method: immunoSEQ multiplex PCR. Clone size and V and J calls were adopted from that table, with D and trimming inferred from the DNA. Among around 100,000 clones listed, about 89% were seen once. V gene TRBV5-8 combines with J gene TRBJ1-1, with 11 bases identical to TRBD1. The clonotype originates from a middle-aged man with acute or convalescent COVID-19. The sample consisted of peripheral blood. The CDR3 DNA is TGTGCCAGCAGCTTCTGGACAGGGGGCTTGGTCACTGAAGCTTTCTTT. Amino acid sequence: CASSFWTGGLVTEAFF.